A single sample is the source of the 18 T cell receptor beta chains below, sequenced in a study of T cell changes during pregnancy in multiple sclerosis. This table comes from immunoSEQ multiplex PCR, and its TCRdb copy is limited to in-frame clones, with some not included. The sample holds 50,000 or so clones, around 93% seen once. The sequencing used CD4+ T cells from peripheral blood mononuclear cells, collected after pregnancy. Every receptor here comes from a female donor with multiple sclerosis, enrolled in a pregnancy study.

In nucleotides, the CDR3 is TGTGCCAGCAGCTTAAGGGTGGGAGTAAGGTCCTACGAGCAGTACTTC. Its protein is CASSLRVGVRSYEQYF. The V gene is TRBV5-6, the J gene TRBJ2-7; tentatively, D is TRBD2 (5 bases). This CDR3 contains 16 residues. Germline V gene sequence: CDR1 SGHDT, CDR2 YYEEEE. Trimming took off 2 bases at V and 1 base at J, with 16 bases between the two ends.

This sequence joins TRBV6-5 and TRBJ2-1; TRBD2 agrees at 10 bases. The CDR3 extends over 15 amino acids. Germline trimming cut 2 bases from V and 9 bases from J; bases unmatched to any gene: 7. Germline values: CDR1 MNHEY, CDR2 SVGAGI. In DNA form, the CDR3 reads TGTGCCAGCAGTTACCTAGCGGGAGTGGTTGCTGAGCAGTTCTTC. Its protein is CASSYLAGVVAEQFF.

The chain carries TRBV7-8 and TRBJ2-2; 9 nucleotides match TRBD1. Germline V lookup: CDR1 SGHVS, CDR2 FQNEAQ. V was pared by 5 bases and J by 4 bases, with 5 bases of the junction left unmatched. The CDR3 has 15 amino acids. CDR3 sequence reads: CASSRRTGATGELFF. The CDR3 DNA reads TGTGCCAGCAGCCGACGGACAGGGGCCACCGGGGAGCTGTTTTTT.

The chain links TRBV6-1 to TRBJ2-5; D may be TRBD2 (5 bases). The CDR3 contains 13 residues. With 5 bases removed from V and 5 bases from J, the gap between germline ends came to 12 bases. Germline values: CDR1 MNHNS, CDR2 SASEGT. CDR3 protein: CASSRTGSETQYF. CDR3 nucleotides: TGTGCCAGCAGTCGGACTGGCAGCGAGACCCAGTACTTC.

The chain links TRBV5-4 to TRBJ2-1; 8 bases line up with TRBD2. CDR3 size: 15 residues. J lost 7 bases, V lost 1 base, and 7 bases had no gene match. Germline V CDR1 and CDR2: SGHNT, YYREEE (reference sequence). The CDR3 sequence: CASSLPSGSQNEQFF. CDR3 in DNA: TGTGCCAGCAGCTTGCCCAGCGGGAGTCAGAATGAGCAGTTCTTC.

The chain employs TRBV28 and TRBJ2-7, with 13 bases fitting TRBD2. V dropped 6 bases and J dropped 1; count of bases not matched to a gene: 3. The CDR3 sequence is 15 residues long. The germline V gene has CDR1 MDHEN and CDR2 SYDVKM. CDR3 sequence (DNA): TGTGCCAGCAGATGGGGACTAGCGGGGTCCTACGAGCAGTACTTC. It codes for CASRWGLAGSYEQYF.

The CDR3 DNA follows: TGTGCCAGCAGAGACAACAACTATGGCTACACCTTC. This sequence encodes CASRDNNYGYTF. V gene TRBV2 combines with J gene TRBJ1-2; no reliable D call. From germline, CDR1 is SNHLY and CDR2 FYNNEI. The V end lost 6 bases, the J end lost 2 bases, and 7 bases lay between the germline ends. The CDR3 sequence is 12 residues long.

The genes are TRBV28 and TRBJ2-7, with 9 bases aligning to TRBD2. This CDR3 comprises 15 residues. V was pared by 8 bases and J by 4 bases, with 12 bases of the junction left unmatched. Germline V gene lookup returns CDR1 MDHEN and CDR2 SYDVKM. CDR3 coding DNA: TGTGCCAGCTACGAAGGGCTAGCGGGAAATTACGAGCAGTACTTC. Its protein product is CASYEGLAGNYEQYF.

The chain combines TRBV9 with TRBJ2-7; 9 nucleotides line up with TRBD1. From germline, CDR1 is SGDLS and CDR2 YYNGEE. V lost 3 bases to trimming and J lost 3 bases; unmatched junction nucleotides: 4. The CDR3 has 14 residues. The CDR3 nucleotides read TGTGCCAGCAGCGACAAGGACAGGGGCTACGAGCAGTACTTC. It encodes CASSDKDRGYEQYF.

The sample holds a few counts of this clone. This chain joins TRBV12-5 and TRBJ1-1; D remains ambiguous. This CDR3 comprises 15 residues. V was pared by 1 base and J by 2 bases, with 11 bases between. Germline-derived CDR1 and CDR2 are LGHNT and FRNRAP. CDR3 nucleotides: TGTGCTAGTGGTTTGGGGCTTGCGGGCAACACTGAAGCTTTCTTT. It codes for CASGLGLAGNTEAFF.

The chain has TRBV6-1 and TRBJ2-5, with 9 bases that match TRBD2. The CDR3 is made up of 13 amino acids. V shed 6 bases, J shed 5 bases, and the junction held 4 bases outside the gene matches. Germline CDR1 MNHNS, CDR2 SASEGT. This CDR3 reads CASSVGLAETQYF. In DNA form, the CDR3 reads TGTGCCAGCAGCGTTGGACTAGCGGAGACCCAGTACTTC.

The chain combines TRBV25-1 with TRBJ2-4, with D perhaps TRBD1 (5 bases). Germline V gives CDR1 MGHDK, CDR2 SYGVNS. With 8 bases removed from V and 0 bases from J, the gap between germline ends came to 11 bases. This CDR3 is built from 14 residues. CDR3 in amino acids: CASQGALAKNIQYF. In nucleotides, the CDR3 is TGTGCCAGCCAAGGGGCCTTAGCCAAAAACATTCAGTACTTC.

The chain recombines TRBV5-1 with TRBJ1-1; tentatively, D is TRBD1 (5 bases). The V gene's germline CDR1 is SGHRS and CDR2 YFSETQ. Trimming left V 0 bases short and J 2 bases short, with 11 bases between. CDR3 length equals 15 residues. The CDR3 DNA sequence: TGCGCCAGCAGCTTGGCGGGGGGGGGTAACACTGAAGCTTTCTTT. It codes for CASSLAGGGNTEAFF.

The CDR3, as DNA: TGTGCCAGCAGTTTCAGAGGGAGCTATGGCTACACCTTC. Its translation is CASSFRGSYGYTF. This chain joins TRBV28 and TRBJ1-2, with D uncertain. There are 13 residues in the CDR3. The germline V and J ends were trimmed by 3 bases and 4 bases, with 9 bases remaining between them. The germline V gene encodes CDR1 MDHEN and CDR2 SYDVKM.

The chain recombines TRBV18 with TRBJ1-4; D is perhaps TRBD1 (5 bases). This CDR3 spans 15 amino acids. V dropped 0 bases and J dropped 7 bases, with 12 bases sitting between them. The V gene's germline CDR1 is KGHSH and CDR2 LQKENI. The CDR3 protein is CASSPPGGVGEKLFF. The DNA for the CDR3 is TGTGCCAGCTCACCACCCGGGGGGGTTGGTGAAAAACTGTTTTTT.

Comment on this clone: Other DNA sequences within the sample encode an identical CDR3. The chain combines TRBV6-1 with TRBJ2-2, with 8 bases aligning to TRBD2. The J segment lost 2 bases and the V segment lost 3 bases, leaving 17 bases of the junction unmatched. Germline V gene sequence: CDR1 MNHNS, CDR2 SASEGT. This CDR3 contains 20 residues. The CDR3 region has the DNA TGTGCCAGCAGTGACCCCGGACTAAGCGGGAGTCACCTTAACACCGGGGAGCTGTTTTTT. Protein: CASSDPGLSGSHLNTGELFF.

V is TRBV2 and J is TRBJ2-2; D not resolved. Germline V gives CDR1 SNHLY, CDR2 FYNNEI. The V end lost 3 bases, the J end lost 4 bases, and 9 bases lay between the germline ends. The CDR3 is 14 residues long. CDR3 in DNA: TGTGCCAGCAGTGACTATCCCTCCACCGGGGAGCTGTTTTTT. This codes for CASSDYPSTGELFF. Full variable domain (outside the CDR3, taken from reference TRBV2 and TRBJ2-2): EPEVTQTPSHQVTQMGQEVILRCVPISNHLYFYWYRQILGQKVEFLVSFYNNEISEKSEIFDDQFSVERPDGSNFTLKIRSTKLEDSAMYFCASSDYPSTGELFFGEGSRLTVL.

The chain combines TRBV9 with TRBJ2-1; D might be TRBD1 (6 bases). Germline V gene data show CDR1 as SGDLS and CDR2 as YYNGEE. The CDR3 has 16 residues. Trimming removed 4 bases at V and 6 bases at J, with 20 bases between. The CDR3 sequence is CASSSGEGGYSNEQFF. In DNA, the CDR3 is TGTGCCAGCAGCTCCGGTGAAGGGGGATACTCCAATGAGCAGTTCTTC.